This T cell receptor (beta chain) was observed in a study of ipilimumab plus nivolumab after autologous stem cell transplantation. Produced via immunoSEQ multiplex PCR; TCRdb's table is partial and in-frame only. The sample shows about 84,000 clones, approximately 83% of them seen only once. Per the germline V gene, CDR1 is SNHLY and CDR2 is FYNNEI. Trimming shortened V by 6 bases and J by 2 bases, and 13 bases separated the two germline ends. The CDR3 runs to 14 residues. This receptor was taken from a male donor with diffuse large B-cell lymphoma. Here the sequenced sample was PBMCs, taken in a trial of ipilimumab plus nivolumab as post-transplant consolidation. The V call is TRBV2, the J call TRBJ1-1; D not resolved. The CDR3 region is CASRGRTYNTEAFF. The DNA for the CDR3 is TGTGCCAGCAGGGGCCGGACGTATAACACTGAAGCTTTCTTT.